Listed below are T cell receptor beta chains from one sample, sequenced in a study of OX40 agonist ivuxolimab in advanced cancers. Sequencing was performed with immunoSEQ multiplex PCR; in TCRdb, only in-frame clones are kept and a portion is missing. The sample shows 50,000 or so clones, 85% to 95% of them seen only once. Source: CD4+ or CD8+ T cells sorted from blood, taken in a trial of the OX40 agonist ivuxolimab. The receptor set was obtained from an adult with an advanced solid tumor such as melanoma, head and neck, liver or kidney cancer. Each CDR3 is given with its conserved first and last residue. D genes are given only for firm matches. Only part of the rows carry a size: once, few, many, or a class if the clone is expanded.

d_call j_call clone_size v_call cdr3_aa cdr3_nt
- TRBJ2-7 - TRBV4-3 CASSPKGSAYEQYF TGCGCCAGCAGCCCAAAGGGCAGCGCCTACGAGCAGTACTTC
TRBD1 TRBJ2-3 - TRBV27 CASSWTGFSTDTQYF TGTGCCAGCAGTTGGACAGGTTTTAGCACAGATACGCAGTATTTT
- TRBJ2-7 - TRBV4-3 CASSQSYRDNYEQYF TGCGCCAGCAGCCAATCTTACAGGGATAACTACGAGCAGTACTTC
- TRBJ2-3 - TRBV15 CATSRSRPYLSDTQYF TGTGCCACCAGCAGATCGCGGCCCTACCTCTCCGATACGCAGTATTTT
- TRBJ2-5 once TRBV19 CASSPGAREETQYF TGTGCCAGTAGTCCAGGGGCGCGGGAGGAGACCCAGTACTTC
- TRBJ1-5 few TRBV7-9 CASSHEGLNQPQHF TGTGCCAGCAGCCACGAGGGACTTAATCAGCCCCAGCATTTT
TRBD2 TRBJ2-1 - TRBV7-6 CASSLGGIHNEQFF TGTGCCAGCAGCTTGGGGGGGATCCACAATGAGCAGTTCTTC
TRBD2 TRBJ2-1 - TRBV25-1 CASRARTSAYNEQFF TGTGCCAGCAGGGCGCGGACTAGCGCTTACAATGAGCAGTTCTTC
- TRBJ2-7 - TRBV29-1 CSVGGASFYEQYF TGCAGCGTTGGGGGGGCATCCTTCTACGAGCAGTACTTC
- TRBJ1-1 - TRBV25-1 CASSDDPTGIRTEAFF TGTGCCAGCAGTGACGACCCCACGGGGATACGGACTGAAGCTTTCTTT
- TRBJ2-4 - TRBV10-3 CAISETITSTKNIQYF TGTGCCATCAGCGAGACTATTACTAGTACCAAAAACATTCAGTACTTC
- TRBJ2-3 - TRBV10-2 CASSERRATDTQYF TGCGCCAGCAGTGAACGGCGGGCTACAGATACGCAGTATTTT
TRBD1 TRBJ2-1 - TRBV19 CASTPGQGYNEQFF TGTGCCAGTACCCCGGGACAGGGTTACAATGAGCAGTTCTTC
TRBD1 TRBJ2-5 - TRBV9 CASSVGGTGGPRGTQYF TGTGCCAGCAGCGTAGGTGGGACAGGGGGACCTCGAGGGACCCAGTACTTC
- TRBJ2-5 - TRBV5-1 CASSLVQGTAETQYF TGCGCCAGCAGCTTGGTCCAGGGAACGGCGGAGACCCAGTACTTC
- TRBJ1-5 - TRBV7-8 CASSPDGRQPQHF TGTGCCAGCAGCCCTGACGGGCGCCAGCCCCAGCATTTT
- TRBJ1-1 - TRBV7-9 CASSLVGNTEAFF TGTGCCAGCAGCTTAGTGGGGAACACTGAAGCTTTCTTT
- TRBJ1-1 - TRBV19 CASSTGGGITEAFF TGTGCCAGTAGTACGGGCGGGGGTATCACTGAAGCTTTCTTT
- TRBJ1-5 - TRBV28 CASSPINQPQHF TGTGCCAGCAGTCCCATTAATCAGCCCCAGCATTTT
- TRBJ1-4 - TRBV6-5 CASSAYGPAVEKLFF TGTGCCAGCAGTGCCTACGGTCCAGCAGTTGAAAAACTGTTTTTT
- TRBJ1-2 - TRBV2 CASSEARDRGYGYTF TGTGCCAGCAGTGAAGCTAGGGATAGAGGCTATGGCTACACCTTC
- TRBJ1-2 - TRBV5-6 CASSLGGDGYTF TGTGCCAGCAGCTTGGGCGGGGACGGCTACACCTTC
- TRBJ2-3 - TRBV4-1 CASSPRASTDTQYF TGCGCCAGCAGCCCCCGGGCTAGCACAGATACGCAGTATTTT
- TRBJ1-2 - TRBV10-2 CASSHRDGFYGYTF TGCGCCAGCAGCCACCGGGACGGGTTCTATGGCTACACCTTC
- TRBJ1-2 - TRBV20-1 CSADPHGYTF TGCAGTGCTGACCCTCACGGCTACACCTTC
- TRBJ1-1 - TRBV21-1 CASREPLLHNRTEAFF TGTGCCAGCAGGGAGCCATTGCTACACAATCGCACTGAAGCTTTCTTT
- TRBJ2-2 - TRBV12-1 CASSHGTSNTGELFF TGTGCCAGCAGCCACGGGACTTCGAACACCGGGGAGCTGTTTTTT
- TRBJ2-7 - TRBV27 CASSLSWGDEQYF TGTGCCAGCAGTCTTTCTTGGGGGGACGAGCAGTACTTC
- TRBJ2-1 - TRBV19 CASKRGRTYNEQFF TGTGCCAGTAAGAGGGGACGCACCTACAATGAGCAGTTCTTC
- TRBJ2-3 - TRBV28 CASSLPVTPSTDTQYF TGTGCCAGCAGTTTACCGGTTACACCTAGCACAGATACGCAGTATTTT
- TRBJ1-4 - TRBV11-2 CASSLAPEKLFF TGTGCCAGCAGCTTAGCGCCCGAAAAACTGTTTTTT
- TRBJ2-7 - TRBV9 CASSVGDMGGFPREQYF TGTGCCAGCAGCGTAGGAGACATGGGGGGCTTTCCACGGGAGCAGTACTTC
- TRBJ2-2 - TRBV6-5 CASMGVNTGELFF TGTGCCAGCATGGGCGTGAACACCGGGGAGCTGTTTTTT
- TRBJ2-7 - TRBV19 CASSHLGTHSYEQYF TGTGCCAGTAGCCACCTCGGGACACACTCCTACGAGCAGTACTTC
- TRBJ1-1 - TRBV19 CASAGHTNTEAFF TGTGCCAGTGCAGGACACACGAACACTGAAGCTTTCTTT
- TRBJ2-7 - TRBV6-5 CASSYGSWENRDEQYF TGTGCCAGCAGTTACGGGTCATGGGAAAACAGGGACGAGCAGTACTTC
TRBD2 TRBJ2-2 - TRBV4-3 CASSLVTGGPVGELFF TGCGCCAGCAGCCTCGTGACGGGAGGGCCAGTCGGGGAGCTGTTTTTT
- TRBJ2-2 once TRBV11-2 CASSTGELFF TGTGCCAGCTCGACCGGGGAGCTGTTTTTT
TRBD2 TRBJ2-5 - TRBV19 CASSIQLAGGWETQYF TGTGCCAGTAGTATCCAGCTAGCGGGAGGGTGGGAGACCCAGTACTTC
- TRBJ2-1 - TRBV9 CASSVARTNTGNEQFF TGTGCCAGCAGCGTAGCTAGGACAAACACGGGCAATGAGCAGTTCTTC
- TRBJ2-7 - TRBV28 CASSFQGTWYEQYF TGTGCCAGCAGTTTTCAGGGAACCTGGTACGAGCAGTACTTC
- TRBJ2-5 - TRBV7-7 CASSLNSAETQYF TGTGCCAGCAGCTTAAATAGCGCCGAGACCCAGTACTTC
- TRBJ2-7 - TRBV5-1 CASSLAVGNEQYF TGCGCCAGCAGCTTGGCCGTGGGAAACGAGCAGTACTTC
TRBD2 TRBJ2-1 - TRBV14 CASSLEPGLAVNEQFF TGTGCCAGCAGCCTCGAACCGGGACTAGCGGTCAATGAGCAGTTCTTC
TRBD2 TRBJ2-7 - TRBV27 CASSPGTSGRYYEQYF TGTGCCAGCAGTCCAGGGACTAGCGGGAGGTACTACGAGCAGTACTTC
- TRBJ2-7 - TRBV7-8 CASSLGPSSEQYF TGTGCCAGCAGCTTAGGTCCCTCTAGTGAGCAGTACTTC
- TRBJ1-1 - TRBV5-8 CASPRSGSWSLFTEAFF TGTGCCAGCCCCCGTTCCGGGAGTTGGAGTCTTTTTACTGAAGCTTTCTTT
TRBD2 TRBJ2-3 once TRBV7-9 CASSYGAIAGAPGDTQYF TGTGCCAGCAGTTACGGGGCGATAGCGGGAGCTCCCGGGGATACGCAGTATTTT
TRBD2 TRBJ2-2 - TRBV13 CASSWTSGNTGELFF TGTGCCAGCAGCTGGACTAGCGGGAACACCGGGGAGCTGTTTTTT
TRBD2 TRBJ2-1 - TRBV5-1 CASTSTREALYNEQFF TGCGCCAGCACTTCCACACGGGAGGCCCTTTACAATGAGCAGTTCTTC
- TRBJ2-3 - TRBV7-2 CASSLEGHTDTQYF TGTGCCAGCAGCTTAGAGGGACATACAGATACGCAGTATTTT
- TRBJ2-1 - TRBV19 CASSLYSRNEQFF TGTGCCAGTAGTCTTTACAGTCGCAATGAGCAGTTCTTC